The clone carrying this T cell receptor beta chain has a count of ten or more. Its antigen is still unknown. MiXCR, applied by TCRdb to the 5' RACE reads, yields one record per CDR3 protein. Counted here are 7,200 or so distinct CDR3 sequences, around 11% occurring once; the ten biggest clones make up roughly 20%. Time point indicated: sample taken at primary tumor resection. The CDR3 sequence is 12 residues long. Between the trimmed V and J ends, which lost 7 bases and 7 bases, there was a span of 16 bases. Germline V lookup: CDR1 SQVTM, CDR2 ANQGSEA. The data were taken from a study of spatial heterogeneity in lung cancer. Study conclusions and caveats: Mutation counts in tumors were tracked by counts of expanded intratumoral alpha and beta TCRs.

The V gene is TRBV29-1, the J gene TRBJ1-2, with D maybe TRBD1 (5 bases). The receptor was isolated from a male donor with early-stage non-small cell lung cancer. The sample in question was lung tumor tissue, obtained at surgery. The CDR3, as DNA: TGCAGCGGGGCCCAGGGAGACTTTGGCTACACCTTC. Its translation: CSGAQGDFGYTF.